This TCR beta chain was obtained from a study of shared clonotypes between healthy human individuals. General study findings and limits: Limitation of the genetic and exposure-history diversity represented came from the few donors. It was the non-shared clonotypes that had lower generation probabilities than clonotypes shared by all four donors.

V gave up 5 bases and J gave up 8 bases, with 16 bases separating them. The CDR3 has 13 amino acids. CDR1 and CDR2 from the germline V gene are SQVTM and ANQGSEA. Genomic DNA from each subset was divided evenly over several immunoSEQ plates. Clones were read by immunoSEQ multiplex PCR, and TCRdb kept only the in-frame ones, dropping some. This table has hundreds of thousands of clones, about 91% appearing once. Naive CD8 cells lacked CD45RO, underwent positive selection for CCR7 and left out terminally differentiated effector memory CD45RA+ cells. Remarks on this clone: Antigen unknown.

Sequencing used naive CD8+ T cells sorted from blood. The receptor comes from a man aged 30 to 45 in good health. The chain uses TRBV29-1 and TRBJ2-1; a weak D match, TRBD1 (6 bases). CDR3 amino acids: CSVHPDSVDEQFF. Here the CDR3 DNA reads TGCAGCGTTCATCCGGACAGTGTGGATGAGCAGTTCTTC.